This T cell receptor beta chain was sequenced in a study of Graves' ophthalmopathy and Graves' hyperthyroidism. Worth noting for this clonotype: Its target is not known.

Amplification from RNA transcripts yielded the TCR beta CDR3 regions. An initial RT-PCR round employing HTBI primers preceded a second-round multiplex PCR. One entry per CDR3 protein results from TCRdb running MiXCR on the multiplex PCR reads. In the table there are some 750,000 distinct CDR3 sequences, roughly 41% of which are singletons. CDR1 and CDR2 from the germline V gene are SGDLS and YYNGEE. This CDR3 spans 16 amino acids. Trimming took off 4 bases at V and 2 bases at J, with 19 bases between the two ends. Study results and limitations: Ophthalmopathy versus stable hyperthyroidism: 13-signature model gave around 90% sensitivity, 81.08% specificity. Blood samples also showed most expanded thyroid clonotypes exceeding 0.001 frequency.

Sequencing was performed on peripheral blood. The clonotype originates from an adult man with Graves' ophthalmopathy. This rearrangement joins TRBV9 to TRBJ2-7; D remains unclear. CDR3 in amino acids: CASSPNIRPNPYEQYF. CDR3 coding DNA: TGTGCCAGCAGCCCTAATATCCGGCCGAACCCCTACGAGCAGTACTTC.